What follows are 28 T cell receptor beta chains derived from one specimen sequenced in a study of T-cell memory formation after mild COVID-19. Using its own MiXCR run on the 5' RACE reads, TCRdb lists one record per CDR3 protein. The sample records roughly 450,000 distinct CDR3 sequences, more than 15% being singletons. The source material was PBMCs or a T cell subset sorted from them (not recorded which). The receptors come from a man younger than 30 who had mild COVID-19 (a few samples of this study predate the infection). Cell type and time point are not known.

The chain combines TRBV3-1 with TRBJ1-4, with D possibly TRBD1 on 5 matching bases. The V gene's germline CDR1 is LGHDT and CDR2 YNNKEL (reference sequence). The CDR3 consists of 14 residues. V lost 4 bases and J 9 bases, leaving 15 bases between the germline ends. CDR3 bases: TGTGCCAGCAGCCCTTCACAGGAGAGGCAAAAACTGTTTTTT. The encoded protein is CASSPSQERQKLFF.

The CDR3 sequence: CASSRRQGGYGYTF. As DNA, the CDR3 is TGTGCCAGCAGTCGCCGACAGGGCGGGTATGGCTACACCTTC. The chain carries TRBV6-5 and TRBJ1-2, with 7 nucleotides matching TRBD1. The V gene's germline CDR1 is MNHEY and CDR2 SVGAGI. The CDR3 spans 14 residues. J lost 5 bases, V lost 5 bases, and 8 bases had no gene match.

This clonotype has a handful of counts. DNA of the CDR3: TGTGCCAGCAGCGCCCGGGACAGAACCAACTATGGCTACACCTTC. As protein: CASSARDRTNYGYTF. The V gene is TRBV7-9, the J gene TRBJ1-2; TRBD1 matches at 7 bases. The V gene end was trimmed by 5 bases and the J gene end by 2 bases; junction bases not matched to a gene: 8. The length of the CDR3 is 15 residues. The germline V gene has CDR1 SEHNR and CDR2 FQNEAQ (reference sequence).

The chain carries TRBV29-1 and TRBJ1-2; D may be TRBD1 (5 bases). The CDR3 length is 14 residues. The germline CDR1 and CDR2 sequences are SQVTM and ANQGSEA. Trimming took off 7 bases at V and 2 bases at J, with 17 bases between the two ends. CDR3 protein: CSARTPENNYGYTF. Written as DNA, the CDR3 is TGCAGCGCCCGGACACCCGAGAACAACTATGGCTACACCTTC.

This clonotype appeared a few times. This chain joins TRBV28 and TRBJ2-7, with D uncertain. This CDR3 is built from 10 residues. Germline V gene lookup returns CDR1 MDHEN and CDR2 SYDVKM. V dropped 5 bases and J dropped 10 bases, with 9 bases sitting between them. The CDR3 DNA follows: TGTGCCAGCAGTGTAGCCGAACAGTACGTC. It yields the protein CASSVAEQYV.

This clonotype has more than one count but fewer than ten. The chain couples TRBV5-1 to TRBJ2-7, with a possible D match to TRBD2 (5 bases). CDR1 and CDR2 from the germline V gene are SGHRS and YFSETQ. V lost 5 bases to trimming and J lost 4 bases, with 10 bases between them. The CDR3 covers 12 residues. CDR3 residues: CASRFGEYEQYF. Written as DNA, the CDR3 is TGCGCCAGCAGGTTCGGGGAATACGAGCAGTACTTC.

The chain uses TRBV12-3 or TRBV12-4 and TRBJ2-5, with D perhaps matching TRBD2 (5 bases). The CDR3 totals 14 residues. The V end was cut by 7 bases, the J end by 2 bases, with 14 bases between. CDR3 nucleotides: TGTGCCAGCAAGCCCCCGGACTTACAAGAGACCCAGTACTTC. Its protein is CASKPPDLQETQYF.

This clonotype was seen only a few times. The chain employs TRBV10-1 and TRBJ2-3; D is unresolved. CDR3 length equals 13 residues. Trimming left V 3 bases short and J 2 bases short, with 6 bases between. The germline CDR1 and CDR2 sequences are WNHNN and SYGVQD (reference sequence). In nucleotides, the CDR3 is TGCGCCAGCAGTGATTCCGACACAGATACGCAGTATTTT. It specifies CASSDSDTDTQYF.

A few counts support this clonotype. The chain uses TRBV12-3 or TRBV12-4 and TRBJ2-6; no clear D gene. V lost 3 bases and J 8 bases, leaving 17 bases between the germline ends. CDR3 length equals 16 residues. The CDR3 coding sequence is TGTGCCAGCAGTTTTACCCCAGCCCGAAGGACCAACGTCCTGACTTTC. The encoded protein is CASSFTPARRTNVLTF.

V and J are TRBV7-2 and TRBJ2-6; the D gene could be TRBD1 or TRBD2 (5 bases each). Looked up from germline, CDR1 is SGHTA and CDR2 is FQGNSA. Deletions cut 5 bases from V and 0 bases from J, with 14 bases between. The CDR3 loop spans 17 amino acids. CDR3 sequence reads: CASSSPGPLSGANVLTF. In nucleotides, the CDR3 is TGTGCCAGCAGCAGTCCGGGACCGCTCTCTGGGGCCAACGTCCTGACTTTC.

The chain employs TRBV3-1 and TRBJ2-2; D is perhaps TRBD1 or TRBD2 (5 bases each). This CDR3 region has 14 residues. The V and J ends lost 7 bases and 3 bases respectively, with 12 bases between them. The V gene's germline CDR1 is LGHDT and CDR2 YNNKEL (reference sequence). The CDR3 nucleotides read TGTGCCAGCACCCTGGGACGGCACACCGGGGAGCTGTTTTTT. It yields the protein CASTLGRHTGELFF.

This clonotype was seen a handful of times. The chain joins TRBV24-1 to TRBJ2-2, with TRBD1 identical over 7 bases. The CDR3 is 17 residues long. Germline V gene sequence: CDR1 KGHDR, CDR2 SFDVKD. The V and J ends lost 1 base and 3 bases, in that order; junction bases with no gene match: 7. CDR3 region: CATSDFSRQGDTGELFF. In DNA, the CDR3 is TGTGCCACCAGTGATTTCAGTAGACAGGGCGACACCGGGGAGCTGTTTTTT.

The V gene is TRBV4-3, the J gene TRBJ2-1; D is perhaps TRBD1 or TRBD2 (6 bases each). Germline loops: CDR1 LGHNA, CDR2 YSLEER. Trimming cost V 4 bases and J 9 bases, with 16 bases left between them. The CDR3 consists of 14 residues. The CDR3 loop is CASSRGAKGSEQFF. CDR3 nucleotide sequence: TGCGCCAGCAGCCGGGGGGCCAAGGGGAGTGAGCAGTTCTTC.

This chain connects TRBV4-3 to TRBJ2-3; TRBD1 is a possible D gene (6 bases). The CDR3 consists of 15 residues. V shed 6 bases and J shed 0 bases, with 13 bases lying between them. Per germline, CDR1 LGHNA and CDR2 YSLEER. The CDR3 sequence: CASSRGGKSTDTQYF. CDR3 nucleotide sequence: TGCGCCAGCAGTCGTGGGGGCAAGAGCACAGATACGCAGTATTTT.

The chain uses TRBV7-8 and TRBJ1-2; D might be TRBD1 (5 bases). This CDR3 is 14 amino acids long. Deletions cut 0 bases from V and 5 bases from J, with 10 bases between. CDR1 and CDR2 (germline): SGHVS, FQNEAQ. The CDR3: CASSLALGGYGYTF. CDR3 nucleotide sequence: TGTGCCAGCAGCTTAGCGCTGGGGGGTTATGGCTACACCTTC. The entire variable domain, with the rest obtained from reference TRBV7-8 and TRBJ1-2, is as follows: GAGVSQSPRYKVAKRGQDVALRCDPISGHVSLFWYQQALGQGPEFLTYFQNEAQLDKSGLPSDRFFAERPEGSVSTLKIQRTQQEDSAVYLCASSLALGGYGYTFGSGTRLTVV.

The chain couples TRBV4-1 to TRBJ2-7; D not certain. The V end lost 0 bases, the J end lost 0 bases, and 6 bases lay between the germline ends. The CDR3 totals 14 residues. Per germline, CDR1 MGHRA and CDR2 YSYEKL. The CDR3 sequence is CASSQDRRSYEQYF. The CDR3 nucleotides are TGCGCCAGCAGCCAAGACCGCCGCTCCTACGAGCAGTACTTC.

The chain carries TRBV12-3 or TRBV12-4 and TRBJ1-1; D call uncertain. V was shortened by 5 bases and J by 2 bases, with 9 bases between the two germline ends. This CDR3 region has 13 residues. CDR3 nucleotides: TGTGCCAGCAGTCAACAGCAAAACACTGAAGCTTTCTTT. Its translation: CASSQQQNTEAFF.

There are a few counts of this clonotype. The chain links TRBV27 to TRBJ2-3; 7 nucleotides agree with TRBD2. Trimming cost V 3 bases and J 1 base; bases outside gene matches: 10. From germline, CDR1 is MNHEY and CDR2 SMNVEV (reference sequence). This CDR3 is built from 17 residues. CDR3 residues: CASSFLRRAGGTDTQYF. The CDR3 bases are TGTGCCAGCAGTTTCCTCCGGAGGGCGGGGGGCACAGATACGCAGTATTTT.

This clonotype was counted a few times. The chain uses TRBV7-2 and TRBJ2-2; D not resolved. Germline V gives CDR1 SGHTA, CDR2 FQGNSA. The V end lost 5 bases, the J end lost 3 bases, and 7 bases lay between the germline ends. The CDR3 is 13 amino acids. CDR3 protein: CASSPYYTGELFF. For the CDR3, the DNA is TGTGCCAGCAGCCCTTATTACACCGGGGAGCTGTTTTTT.

The chain links TRBV9 to TRBJ1-5; D remains ambiguous. V lost 4 bases, J lost 4 bases, and 15 bases lay in between. Germline CDR1 reads SGDLS; CDR2 reads YYNGEE. The CDR3 runs 15 residues. The CDR3 protein is CASSPRASGNQPQHF. CDR3 nucleotides: TGTGCCAGCAGCCCACGGGCTTCGGGGAATCAGCCCCAGCATTTT.

The chain has TRBV28 and TRBJ1-2, with D hard to call. V was cut by 5 bases and J by 8 bases, with 12 bases left in between. CDR3 length equals 12 residues. Per germline, CDR1 MDHEN and CDR2 SYDVKM. DNA of the CDR3: TGTGCCAGCAGTCTCCAGATGGGGGGCTACACCTTC. Residues: CASSLQMGGYTF.

V and J are TRBV24-1 and TRBJ2-2, with 13 bases fitting TRBD2. Looked up from germline, CDR1 is KGHDR and CDR2 is SFDVKD. The junction had 2 bases not matched to a gene; V was cut back by 10 bases and J by 1 base. The CDR3 is 15 amino acids. CDR3 residues: CATGTSGENTGELFF. The CDR3 region has the DNA TGTGCCACAGGGACTAGCGGGGAGAACACCGGGGAGCTGTTTTTT.

The chain employs TRBV7-2 and TRBJ1-4; 7 nucleotides line up with TRBD1. Germline V gene sequence: CDR1 SGHTA, CDR2 FQGNSA. The CDR3 is 13 amino acids. V trimming: 4 bases; J trimming: 5 bases; junction bases outside the gene matches: 1. The CDR3 DNA sequence: TGTGCCAGCAGCTGGACAGGCAATGAAAAACTGTTTTTT. Amino acid sequence: CASSWTGNEKLFF.

The chain is built from TRBV7-2 and TRBJ1-2, with 7 bases aligning to TRBD1. J was trimmed by 0 bases and V by 3 bases; bases with no gene match: 7. This CDR3 is built from 16 residues. Germline V gene lookup returns CDR1 SGHTA and CDR2 FQGNSA. The CDR3 here is CASSLGTALANYGYTF. The CDR3 DNA sequence: TGTGCCAGCAGCTTGGGGACAGCTCTAGCTAACTATGGCTACACCTTC.

The chain joins TRBV20-1 to TRBJ1-6; possibly TRBD1 for D (6 bases). Trimming took off 0 bases at V and 7 bases at J, with 13 bases between the two ends. Germline CDR1 DFQATT, CDR2 SNEGSKA (reference sequence). The CDR3 contains 15 residues. This chain's CDR3 is CSAREPTGINSPLHF. CDR3 DNA sequence: TGCAGTGCTAGAGAGCCAACAGGGATCAATTCACCCCTCCACTTT.

This clonotype was counted ten times or more. The V gene is TRBV18, the J gene TRBJ2-7, with 11 nucleotides matching TRBD1. The CDR3 covers 13 residues. Germline V CDR1 and CDR2: KGHSH, LQKENI. V was clipped by 5 bases and J by 6 bases; unmatched bases: 3. CDR3 coding DNA: TGTGCCAGCTCAAGCGGGACAGGGGGCGAGCAGTACGTC. Protein: CASSSGTGGEQYV.

This clonotype was counted only a few times. This chain joins TRBV7-3 and TRBJ2-5, with TRBD2 as a possible D gene (6 bases). CDR1 is SGHTA, CDR2 FQGTGA, per germline. The V end was cut by 2 bases, the J end by 1 base, with 11 bases between. The CDR3 loop spans 15 amino acids. CDR3 loop: CASSLSGEPQETQYF. As DNA, the CDR3 is TGTGCCAGCAGCTTATCGGGGGAGCCCCAAGAGACCCAGTACTTC.

This clonotype came up a few times. The CDR3 is CASSFGPDGTYEQYV. For the CDR3, the DNA is TGCGCCAGCAGCTTCGGGCCGGACGGGACCTACGAGCAGTACGTC. The chain combines TRBV5-1 with TRBJ2-7; possible D gene TRBD2, 5 bases. Germline CDR1 is SGHRS and CDR2 is YFSETQ. Between the trimmed V and J ends, which lost 2 bases and 2 bases, there was a span of 14 bases. CDR3 length: 15 residues.